This section outlines one T cell receptor beta chain sequence together with its context. Original processing notes: From reference gene primer amplification, estimates of nucleated cell counts were derived. Sequenced by immunoSEQ multiplex PCR; TCRdb stores in-frame clones only, minus some. Clonal size and the V and J genes are those of that table, whereas D and trimming came from the DNA. The repertoire has just under 95,000 clones, over 70% of them found once; the top ten carry about 8.7%. The data originate from a study of blood T cell repertoires in COVID-19. Study-wide context: T cells, B-cell-depleted T cells, or PBMCs provided the cDNA or gDNA that served as material.

The CDR3 runs 16 residues. The germline CDR1 and CDR2 sequences are SGHDN and FVKESK. V gave up 0 bases and J gave up 3 bases, with 14 bases separating them. Sequencing used peripheral blood. The TCR was taken from a man aged 50 or older who had recovered from COVID-19. The chain couples TRBV14 to TRBJ1-1, with D perhaps matching TRBD1 (5 bases). CDR3 region: CASSQDLGGWDTEAFF. The DNA of the CDR3 is TGTGCCAGCAGCCAAGATCTCGGGGGGTGGGACACTGAAGCTTTCTTT.